The 6 T cell receptor beta chains given below trace back to one sample, sequenced in a study of T-cell reconstitution after alpha-beta-depleted transplantation in children. Library preparation (for TCRbeta) was performed with unique molecular identifiers. Each CDR3 protein gets one entry after TCRdb re-called the PCR reads with MiXCR. Of about 610,000 distinct CDR3 sequences detected, approximately 10% appear once; the ten largest clones hold less than 5%. Sequencing was performed on PBMCs from the stem cell graft donor, taken from the stem cell graft. The receptors derive from a human donor who donated a stem cell graft to a child with acute myeloid leukemia.

This clonotype was seen only a few times. One junction end disagrees with the germline gene, perhaps due to a read error. This chain uses TRBV7-7 with TRBJ2-2; D perhaps matches TRBD2 (5 bases). The germline V gene encodes CDR1 SSHAT and CDR2 FNYEAQ (reference sequence). This CDR3 is 14 amino acids long. DNA for the CDR3: TGTGCTAGCAGCGCCGGGATCGACACCGGGGAGCTGTTTTTT. Protein: CASSAGIDTGELFF.

This clonotype has ten or more counts. The DNA for the CDR3 is TGTGCCAGCAGCCAAGAGTTACGCGGGAACATTCAGTACTTC. It translates to CASSQELRGNIQYF. V usage is TRBV3-1 and J usage is TRBJ2-4, with a weak D call TRBD2 (5 bases). Deletions cut 0 bases from V and 7 bases from J, with 10 bases between. This CDR3 spans 14 amino acids. CDR1 LGHDT and CDR2 YNNKEL come from the germline V gene (reference sequence).

The chain employs TRBV4-3 and TRBJ2-5, with D unclear. Germline CDR1 reads LGHNA; CDR2 reads YSLEER. CDR3 length equals 15 residues. Deletions cut 0 bases from V and 1 base from J, with 9 bases between. The DNA of the CDR3 is TGCGCCAGCAGCCAAGATCGTGGTAGCCAAGAGACCCAGTACTTC. Its protein product is CASSQDRGSQETQYF.

The sample holds a few counts of this clonotype. V gene TRBV12-3 or TRBV12-4 combines with J gene TRBJ2-5, with TRBD2 as a possible D gene (6 bases). This CDR3 comprises 14 residues. V lost 3 bases and J 2 bases, leaving 10 bases between the germline ends. CDR3 coding DNA: TGTGCCAGCAGTTTTCCCGGGAGACAAGAGACCCAGTACTTC. The encoded protein is CASSFPGRQETQYF.

The chain's CDR3 is CSARRLVSTDTQYF. CDR3 nucleotides: TGCAGTGCTAGGAGACTAGTCAGCACAGATACGCAGTATTTT. This chain connects TRBV20-1 to TRBJ2-3, with TRBD2 as a possible D gene (6 bases). This CDR3 is built from 14 residues. V was shortened by 3 bases and J by 0 bases, with 10 bases between the two germline ends. The germline V gene has CDR1 DFQATT and CDR2 SNEGSKA (reference sequence).

As to this clonotype: Sequence at one end of the junction differs from germline and may be a read error. The chain uses TRBV27 and TRBJ1-3; D ambiguous. Germline V gene data show CDR1 as MNHEY and CDR2 as SMNVEV (reference sequence). This CDR3 contains 12 residues. The CDR3 spells CASKGGGNTIYF. The CDR3 DNA follows: TGTGCGAGCAAGGGCGGTGGAAACACCATATATTTT.